Following are 24 T cell receptor beta chains from one sample sequenced in a study of control samples from healthy donors and cancer patients. TCRdb's table, derived via immunoSEQ multiplex PCR, lists solely in-frame clones and lacks some. Its table records about 190,000 clones. Sequenced sample: blood. These receptors all come from a woman aged 25-40 years in good health.

The V call is TRBV14, the J call TRBJ1-1; D is unclear. CDR3 length equals 13 residues. V was trimmed by 0 bases and J by 6 bases, leaving 8 bases between them. CDR1 is SGHDN and CDR2 is FVKESK in the germline V gene. The chain's CDR3 is CASSQDRYPEAFF. CDR3 coding DNA: TGTGCCAGCAGCCAAGATCGGTACCCTGAAGCTTTCTTT.

The chain joins TRBV25-1 to TRBJ1-3; D is possibly TRBD1 (5 bases). The V gene lost 4 bases and the J gene lost 4 bases, with 17 bases spanning the gap. The CDR3 runs 16 residues. Germline CDR1 reads MGHDK; CDR2 reads SYGVNS. The CDR3 here is CASSAQRTSPGNTIYF. Written as DNA, the CDR3 is TGTGCCAGCAGTGCCCAGCGGACAAGCCCCGGAAACACCATATATTTT.

The chain is built from TRBV19 and TRBJ1-1; perhaps TRBD1 as D (5 bases). Germline-derived CDR1 and CDR2 are LNHDA and SQIVND (reference sequence). This CDR3 comprises 14 residues. The V end was cut by 3 bases, the J end by 4 bases, with 12 bases between. In DNA, the CDR3 is TGTGCCAGTAGTATGGGGGGGTCGGGCACTGAAGCTTTCTTT. Protein: CASSMGGSGTEAFF.

V is TRBV12-3 or TRBV12-4 and J is TRBJ1-2, with a possible D match to TRBD1 (5 bases). The CDR3 extends over 13 amino acids. V gave up 3 bases and J gave up 4 bases, with 9 bases separating them. CDR3 nucleotide sequence: TGTGCCAGCAGTTTGATGGACACCTATGGCTACACCTTC. Translating it yields CASSLMDTYGYTF.

The chain couples TRBV24-1 to TRBJ1-5; D not resolved. The V gene's germline CDR1 is KGHDR and CDR2 SFDVKD. The CDR3 extends over 14 amino acids. Trimming left V 8 bases short and J 6 bases short, with 16 bases between. CDR3 DNA: TGTGCCACCAAGGCCAACGGGCCTAGTCAGCCCCAGCATTTT. Translated, it gives CATKANGPSQPQHF.

The chain is built from TRBV18 and TRBJ1-5; 7 nucleotides agree with TRBD1. CDR3 size: 17 residues. The J segment lost 5 bases and the V segment lost 5 bases, leaving 15 bases of the junction unmatched. Germline V gene lookup returns CDR1 KGHSH and CDR2 LQKENI. The CDR3 DNA is TGTGCCAGCTCATACACTGGTTGGGACAGAGTGGATCAGCCCCAGCATTTT. It yields the protein CASSYTGWDRVDQPQHF.

The chain links TRBV29-1 to TRBJ2-1; D possibly matches TRBD1 or TRBD2 (6 bases each). Germline CDR1 reads SQVTM; CDR2 reads ANQGSEA. The CDR3 is 12 residues long. Trimming took off 4 bases at V and 6 bases at J, with 10 bases between the two ends. The CDR3 loop is CSVAGAGNEQFF. CDR3 bases: TGCAGCGTTGCGGGGGCGGGCAATGAGCAGTTCTTC.

V and J are TRBV5-5 and TRBJ2-2, with TRBD2 matching 7 bases. Per germline, CDR1 SGHKS and CDR2 YYEKEE (reference sequence). This CDR3 is 16 amino acids long. With 7 bases clipped from V and 0 bases from J, the junction kept 9 bases outside the gene matches. CDR3 DNA sequence: TGTGCCAGCCAGGGAGGGGACTATACGAACACCGGGGAGCTGTTTTTT. Translated, it gives CASQGGDYTNTGELFF.

The chain employs TRBV28 and TRBJ1-1; 9 bases are a match to TRBD1. The J segment lost 11 bases and the V segment lost 6 bases, leaving 16 bases of the junction unmatched. CDR1 and CDR2 from the germline V gene are MDHEN and SYDVKM. There are 15 residues in the CDR3. CDR3 in DNA: TGTGCCAGCAGGGAAGGGGGACAGGGACGATCGTGGGCTTTCTTT. It encodes CASREGGQGRSWAFF.

This rearrangement joins TRBV5-1 to TRBJ1-6; D gene ambiguous. The CDR3 is 17 amino acids. Germline CDR1 is SGHRS and CDR2 is YFSETQ. Trimming took 5 bases from V and 0 from J, leaving 15 bases between them. The CDR3 region is CASSNPTVSSYNSPLHF. CDR3 coding DNA: TGCGCCAGCAGTAACCCGACTGTCAGCTCCTATAATTCACCCCTCCACTTT.

The chain couples TRBV9 to TRBJ2-2; TRBD1 matches at 8 bases. The CDR3 loop spans 17 amino acids. Germline values: CDR1 SGDLS, CDR2 YYNGEE. V shed 1 base, J shed 6 bases, and the junction held 11 bases outside the gene matches. The CDR3 DNA sequence: TGTGCCAGCAGCGTATCTCCCACGACAGGGGATGCCGGGGAGCTGTTTTTT. Translating gives CASSVSPTTGDAGELFF.

This CDR3 is CASSDTGATEAFF. For the CDR3, the DNA is TGTGCCAGCAGTGATACAGGGGCCACTGAAGCTTTCTTT. The chain is built from TRBV2 and TRBJ1-1; 7 bases fit TRBD1. Germline V gives CDR1 SNHLY, CDR2 FYNNEI. Losses at the gene ends were 3 bases for V and 4 bases for J; bases not matched to a gene: 2. CDR3 size: 13 residues. The entire variable domain, with the rest obtained from reference TRBV2 and TRBJ1-1, is as follows: EPEVTQTPSHQVTQMGQEVILRCVPISNHLYFYWYRQILGQKVEFLVSFYNNEISEKSEIFDDQFSVERPDGSNFTLKIRSTKLEDSAMYFCASSDTGATEAFFGQGTRLTVV.

The chain carries TRBV5-4 and TRBJ2-1; TRBD2 aligns across 11 bases. From germline, CDR1 is SGHNT and CDR2 YYREEE (reference sequence). The junction had 4 bases not matched to a gene; V was cut back by 6 bases and J by 2 bases. The CDR3 has 15 residues. CDR3 DNA sequence: TGTGCCAGCACCGGACTAGCGGGTGCCTACAATGAGCAGTTCTTC. Translation gives CASTGLAGAYNEQFF.

The chain is built from TRBV7-2 and TRBJ2-2; no reliable D call. The CDR3 is 15 amino acids. Germline V CDR1 and CDR2: SGHTA, FQGNSA. Trimming cost V 0 bases and J 6 bases, with 11 bases left between them. CDR3 nucleotides: TGTGCCAGCAGCTTAGCCGCCCGCTCAGCCGGGGAGCTGTTTTTT. Translating it yields CASSLAARSAGELFF.

CDR3 in amino acids: CASSPHLQGPHQSGANVLTF. In DNA form, the CDR3 reads TGTGCCAGCAGCCCGCACCTACAGGGCCCTCATCAATCTGGGGCCAACGTCCTGACTTTC. V and J are TRBV6-6 and TRBJ2-6, with D possibly being TRBD1 (6 bases). This CDR3 contains 20 residues. Germline loops: CDR1 MNHNY, CDR2 SVGAGI (reference sequence). The V end was cut by 6 bases, the J end by 1 base, with 25 bases between.

The J gene is TRBJ2-1, the V gene TRBV14; 9 nucleotides line up with TRBD1. Losses at the gene ends were 2 bases for V and 6 bases for J; bases not matched to a gene: 11. Germline CDR1 SGHDN, CDR2 FVKESK. The CDR3 is made up of 17 amino acids. CDR3 DNA sequence: TGTGCCAGCAGCCAATTCCAGGGGACAGGGTATTCCAATGAGCAGTTCTTC. It encodes CASSQFQGTGYSNEQFF.

The chain has TRBV29-1 and TRBJ1-1; unclear D gene. The CDR3 totals 11 residues. Germline V gene sequence: CDR1 SQVTM, CDR2 ANQGSEA. The ends were cut back, 4 bases at V and 3 bases at J, with 6 bases in the middle. In nucleotides, the CDR3 is TGCAGCGTTGCTCTGGACACTGAAGCTTTCTTT. Its translation is CSVALDTEAFF. Complete variable domain (other parts from reference TRBV29-1 and TRBJ1-1): SAVISQKPSRDICQRGTSLTIQCQVDSQVTMMFWYRQQPGQSLTLIATANQGSEATYESGFVIDKFPISRPNLTFSTLTVSNMSPEDSSIYLCSVALDTEAFFGQGTRLTVV.

This chain joins TRBV9 and TRBJ2-7, with D possibly being TRBD1 (6 bases). The germline V gene encodes CDR1 SGDLS and CDR2 YYNGEE. Between the trimmed V and J ends, which lost 1 base and 1 base, there was a span of 12 bases. CDR3 length: 15 amino acids. The CDR3 DNA sequence: TGTGCCAGCAGCGTACAACCGGGACAATCCTACGAGCAGTACTTC. Its translation: CASSVQPGQSYEQYF.

The V call is TRBV6-5, the J call TRBJ1-2; D possibly corresponds to TRBD1 (6 bases). Trimming pared 7 bases from V and 7 bases from J, leaving 10 bases between. The CDR3 has 11 amino acids. From germline, CDR1 is MNHEY and CDR2 SVGAGI. CDR3 DNA sequence: TGTGCCAGCAAAACAGGGTCTGGCTACACCTTC. Residues: CASKTGSGYTF.

The chain combines TRBV14 with TRBJ1-3; D gene uncertain. Germline V gene lookup returns CDR1 SGHDN and CDR2 FVKESK. This CDR3 region has 15 residues. Trimming removed 6 bases at V and 2 bases at J, with 14 bases between. CDR3 coding DNA: TGTGCCAGCAGTCCCGGGTCCGGGCCTGGAAACACCATATATTTT. As protein: CASSPGSGPGNTIYF.

V gene TRBV15 combines with J gene TRBJ1-2; 8 bases map to TRBD1. Germline CDR1 is LNHNV and CDR2 is YYDKDF (reference sequence). V shed 4 bases, J shed 0 bases, and the junction held 4 bases outside the gene matches. The CDR3 is 15 residues long. The CDR3 spells CATSTRTGSNYGYTF. The DNA for the CDR3 is TGTGCCACCAGCACACGGACAGGGTCTAACTATGGCTACACCTTC.

The chain combines TRBV2 with TRBJ1-2; 7 bases line up with TRBD1. The V and J ends lost 0 bases and 1 base, in that order; junction bases with no gene match: 5. The germline V gene has CDR1 SNHLY and CDR2 FYNNEI. The CDR3 loop spans 16 amino acids. The CDR3 sequence is CASSEAATGNNYGYTF. The CDR3 coding sequence is TGTGCCAGCAGTGAAGCGGCGACAGGGAATAACTATGGCTACACCTTC.

This chain's CDR3 is CASSKELRDYGYTF. The CDR3 DNA reads as TGTGCCAGCAGCAAAGAGCTAAGGGACTATGGCTACACCTTC. The chain uses TRBV21-1 and TRBJ1-2. TRBV21-1 is marked as a pseudogene. The CDR3 is 14 residues long.

V is TRBV2 and J is TRBJ1-3; unclear D gene. Trimming stripped 7 bases from V and 0 bases from J, with 10 bases between. This CDR3 is 14 amino acids long. Germline V gives CDR1 SNHLY, CDR2 FYNNEI. In DNA, the CDR3 is TGTGCCAGCAACCCGACGGGCTCTGGAAACACCATATATTTT. Translation: CASNPTGSGNTIYF.